The source of this T cell receptor beta chain is a study of sequential checkpoint blockade in melanoma. At the level of the study: TCRβ was sequenced from DNA of 75 to 95 pretreatment tumors. Study results and caveats: Clinical benefit was about 30 times likelier when tumor T-cell fraction and clonality increased. Pretreatment TIL clonality tracked with response in the nivolumab-first arm. Mutational load did not correlate with tumor T-cell fraction or clonality.

As to treatment: randomized to nivolumab then ipilimumab (arm A) or the reverse (arm B). Sample share makes this clone medium-sized. What it binds is unknown. Clones were sequenced by immunoSEQ multiplex PCR, and TCRdb holds only the in-frame ones, with some missing. The data show around 2,000 clones, 17% seen once. The clonotype originates from a human donor with melanoma. The sample here was tumor tissue (inferred from file names), taken from a patient given nivolumab and ipilimumab in sequence.

The CDR3 loop reads CASSFITVSGVDEQFF. CDR3 sequence (DNA): TGTGCCAGCAGCTTCATTACGGTTAGCGGGGTGGATGAGCAGTTCTTC. The chain has TRBV11-3 and TRBJ2-1; TRBD2 agrees at 8 bases. Trimming took 3 bases from V and 8 from J; bases not matched to a gene: 12. CDR1 and CDR2 (germline): SGHNT, YENEEA. The CDR3 is 16 residues long.